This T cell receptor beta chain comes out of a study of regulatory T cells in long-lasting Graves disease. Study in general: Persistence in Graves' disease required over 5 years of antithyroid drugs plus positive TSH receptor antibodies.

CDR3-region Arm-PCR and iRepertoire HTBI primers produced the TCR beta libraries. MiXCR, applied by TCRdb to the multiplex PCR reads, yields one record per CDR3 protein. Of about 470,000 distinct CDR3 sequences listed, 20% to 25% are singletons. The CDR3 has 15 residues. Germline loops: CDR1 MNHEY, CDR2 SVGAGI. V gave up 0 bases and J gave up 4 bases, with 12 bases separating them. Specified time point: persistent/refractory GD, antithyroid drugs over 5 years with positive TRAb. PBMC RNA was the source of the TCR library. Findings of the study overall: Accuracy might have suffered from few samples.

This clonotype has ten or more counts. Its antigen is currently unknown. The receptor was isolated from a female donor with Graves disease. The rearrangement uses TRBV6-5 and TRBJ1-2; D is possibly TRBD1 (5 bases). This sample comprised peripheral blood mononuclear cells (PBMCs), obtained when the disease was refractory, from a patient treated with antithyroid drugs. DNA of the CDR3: TGTGCCAGCAGTTACTCCGGGGGATACGGCTATGGCTACACCTTC. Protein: CASSYSGGYGYGYTF.